A single sample is the source of the 9 T cell receptor beta chains below, sequenced in a study of T-cell memory formation after mild COVID-19. Using its own MiXCR run on the 5' RACE reads, TCRdb lists one record per CDR3 protein. The sample has tens of thousands of distinct CDR3 sequences; approximately 15% are singletons. Sequenced: PBMCs or a T cell subset sorted from them (not recorded which). The origin of the receptors is an adult woman who had mild COVID-19 (a few samples of this study predate the infection). Cell type and time point are not known.

This clonotype was counted between two and nine times. The rearrangement links TRBV27 to TRBJ2-1; TRBD2 agrees at 9 bases. This CDR3 comprises 14 residues. Looked up from germline, CDR1 is MNHEY and CDR2 is SMNVEV (reference sequence). The V segment lost 6 bases and the J segment 4 bases; nucleotides outside the gene matches: 4. The CDR3 DNA reads TGTGCCAGCAGGGGCGGGAGGGCATACAATGAGCAGTTCTTC. This gives the protein CASRGGRAYNEQFF.

This clonotype was picked up a small number of times. V gene TRBV11-2 combines with J gene TRBJ2-1; 11 bases align to TRBD2. The V gene's germline CDR1 is SGHAT and CDR2 FQNNGV. V lost 2 bases and J lost 4; bases outside the gene matches: 4. The CDR3 is made up of 16 amino acids. CDR3 loop: CASSLRLAGGYNEQFF. The DNA of the CDR3 is TGTGCCAGCAGCTTAAGGCTAGCGGGGGGTTACAATGAGCAGTTCTTC.

This chain joins TRBV9 and TRBJ1-2; D uncertain. Trimming took 0 bases from V and 5 from J, leaving 17 bases between them. The germline V gene encodes CDR1 SGDLS and CDR2 YYNGEE. There are 16 residues in the CDR3. The CDR3 DNA reads as TGTGCCAGCAGCGTAGCACCGCCCGACGCCAGTTATGGCTACACCTTC. This translates into CASSVAPPDASYGYTF.

Here the CDR3 reads CATSDLGSYNEQFF. In DNA form, the CDR3 reads TGTGCCACCAGTGATTTGGGCAGCTACAATGAGCAGTTCTTC. J is TRBJ2-1 and V is TRBV24-1; D gene unclear. Germline values: CDR1 KGHDR, CDR2 SFDVKD. The CDR3 is 14 residues long. Trimming pared 0 bases from V and 3 bases from J, leaving 5 bases between.

This clonotype was observed a single time. The chain recombines TRBV27 with TRBJ2-3; D may correspond to TRBD1 or TRBD2 (6 bases each). Germline lookup yields CDR1 MNHEY and CDR2 SMNVEV (reference sequence). The CDR3 has 16 amino acids. Trimming pared 2 bases from V and 3 bases from J, leaving 15 bases between. CDR3 loop: CASSLKGGGETDTQYF. The CDR3 DNA reads as TGTGCCAGCAGTTTAAAGGGGGGCGGTGAAACAGATACGCAGTATTTT.

The chain combines TRBV29-1 with TRBJ2-1; D is perhaps TRBD2 (5 bases). Trimming cost V 1 base and J 0 bases, with 10 bases left between them. Germline CDR1 is SQVTM and CDR2 is ANQGSEA. The CDR3 extends over 15 amino acids. DNA for the CDR3: TGCAGCGTTGAAGGAAGCGGTCACTCCTACAATGAGCAGTTCTTC. Its translation: CSVEGSGHSYNEQFF.

This chain joins TRBV4-1 and TRBJ2-1, with D unclear. CDR1 is MGHRA and CDR2 is YSYEKL in the germline V gene. The CDR3 sequence is 16 residues long. V shed 0 bases and J shed 10 bases, with 19 bases lying between them. The chain's CDR3 is CASSQEMGPFRVEQFF. DNA of the CDR3: TGCGCCAGCAGCCAAGAAATGGGCCCCTTTAGGGTAGAGCAGTTCTTC.

This clonotype showed up just a few times. The chain joins TRBV24-1 to TRBJ2-3, with 7 bases lining up with TRBD2. V lost 10 bases, J lost 1 base, and 4 bases stayed unmatched. The CDR3 is 13 amino acids. Germline V gene sequence: CDR1 KGHDR, CDR2 SFDVKD. For the CDR3, the DNA is TGTGCCACGCGGGGGTTACGCACAGATACGCAGTATTTT. This codes for CATRGLRTDTQYF.

This sequence joins TRBV11-3 and TRBJ2-3; possibly TRBD2 for D (6 bases). This CDR3 is 14 amino acids long. Germline V CDR1 and CDR2: SGHNT, YENEEA. Trimming removed 2 bases at V and 5 bases at J, with 11 bases between. CDR3 sequence: CASSLTGEEDTQYF. For the CDR3, the DNA is TGTGCCAGCAGCTTAACGGGAGAGGAAGATACGCAGTATTTT.